Below are 21 T cell receptor beta chains sequenced from a single sample in a study of sequential checkpoint blockade in melanoma. Sequencing was performed with immunoSEQ multiplex PCR; in TCRdb, only in-frame clones are kept and a portion is missing. The sample carries about 9,100 clones, approximately 25% recorded once. Described treatment: randomized to nivolumab then ipilimumab (arm A) or the reverse (arm B). The sequencing used tumor tissue (inferred from file names), collected from a patient given nivolumab and ipilimumab in sequence. These receptors all come from a human donor with melanoma.

The table lists this clone with a few counts. The rearrangement joins TRBV11-3 to TRBJ1-3, with TRBD1 identical over 7 bases. In germline, CDR1 is SGHNT, CDR2 YENEEA. The CDR3 sequence is 15 residues long. Unmatched junction bases numbered 4, after V lost 1 base and J lost 4 bases. In DNA, the CDR3 is TGTGCCAGCAGCTTAGTAGACAGGGAAGGAAACACCATATATTTT. This encodes CASSLVDREGNTIYF.

A few counts support this clone. The chain employs TRBV4-2 and TRBJ2-3, with TRBD2 matching 11 bases. The trim removed 1 base at V and 4 bases at J, leaving 7 bases unmatched. The CDR3 consists of 17 residues. Germline V gene lookup returns CDR1 LGHNA and CDR2 YNFKEQ. Written as DNA, the CDR3 is TGTGCCAGCAGCCAAGCGACTAGCGGGACCAGGGCAGATACGCAGTATTTT. It translates to CASSQATSGTRADTQYF.

The chain combines TRBV18 with TRBJ2-7, with a tentative D call TRBD1 (6 bases). Germline V gene lookup returns CDR1 KGHSH and CDR2 LQKENI. This CDR3 has 15 residues. V was shortened by 3 bases and J by 2 bases, with 14 bases between the two germline ends. CDR3 nucleotide sequence: TGTGCCAGCTCACCTTTCACAGGGACAACCTACGAGCAGTACTTC. Its protein is CASSPFTGTTYEQYF.

This clone has just a few counts. The V call is TRBV7-5, the J call TRBJ2-1; TRBD2, as called in the table, went unchecked against the DNA. TRBV7-5 is labeled a pseudogene. The CDR3 spans 14 residues. The CDR3 DNA sequence: TGTGCCAGCCGATACGGGAGAGGGTCCAATGAGCAGTTCTTC. As protein: CASRYGRGSNEQFF.

This clone has a handful of counts. The genes are TRBV15 and TRBJ2-3; D is possibly TRBD2 (6 bases). V lost 1 base and J 5 bases, leaving 10 bases between the germline ends. This CDR3 is 14 amino acids long. Germline CDR1 LNHNV, CDR2 YYDKDF (reference sequence). The CDR3 is CATSRGGAGDTQYF. In nucleotides, the CDR3 is TGTGCCACCAGCAGAGGGGGAGCGGGAGATACGCAGTATTTT.

DNA for the CDR3: TGCGCCAGCAGCTTGGGCGGGACTAGCGGGAGTCAGAATGAGCAGTTCTTC. It encodes CASSLGGTSGSQNEQFF. This chain joins TRBV5-1 and TRBJ2-1, with TRBD2 matching over 14 bases. Losses at the gene ends were 0 bases for V and 7 bases for J; bases not matched to a gene: 6. Germline V CDR1 and CDR2: SGHRS, YFSETQ. This CDR3 has 17 amino acids. Supplemented by reference TRBV5-1 and TRBJ2-1, the full variable domain reads KAGVTQTPRYLIKTRGQQVTLSCSPISGHRSVSWYQQTPGQGLQFLFEYFSETQRNKGNFPGRFSGRQFSNSRSEMNVSTLELGDSALYLCASSLGGTSGSQNEQFFGPGTRLTVL.

The chain has TRBV18 and TRBJ2-3; 9 bases agree with TRBD1. The CDR3 sequence is 15 residues long. Germline CDR1 is KGHSH and CDR2 is LQKENI. V was clipped by 4 bases and J by 5 bases; unmatched bases: 7. CDR3 amino acids: CASSQTGGAGDTQYF. The CDR3 DNA is TGTGCCAGCTCACAAACAGGGGGCGCAGGAGATACGCAGTATTTT. Drawing the rest from reference TRBV18 and TRBJ2-3, the complete variable domain is NAGVMQNPRHLVRRRGQEARLRCSPMKGHSHVYWYRQLPEEGLKFMVYLQKENIIDESGMPKERFSAEFPKEGPSILRIQQVVRGDSAAYFCASSQTGGAGDTQYFGPGTRLTVL.

This clone has more than one count but fewer than ten. V is TRBV11-3 and J is TRBJ1-1; tentatively, D is TRBD1 (5 bases). V lost 5 bases and J 4 bases, leaving 17 bases between the germline ends. Germline assignment: CDR1 SGHNT and CDR2 YENEEA. The CDR3 has 15 residues. CDR3 protein: CASSTWGGTATEAFF. The CDR3 nucleotides read TGTGCCAGCAGCACCTGGGGGGGGACGGCCACTGAAGCTTTCTTT.

This clone was detected a few times. The chain is built from TRBV4-1 and TRBJ2-1; 13 nucleotides line up with TRBD2. V was clipped by 7 bases and J by 10 bases; unmatched bases: 10. The germline V gene encodes CDR1 MGHRA and CDR2 YSYEKL. The CDR3 is 15 amino acids. The CDR3 spells CASTATSGRVTEQFF. CDR3 DNA sequence: TGCGCCAGCACCGCTACTAGCGGGAGGGTGACAGAGCAGTTCTTC.

This chain uses TRBV11-3 with TRBJ2-5, with D possibly called TRBD1 or TRBD2 (6 bases each). V was clipped by 4 bases and J by 2 bases, with 23 bases between them. This CDR3 comprises 18 residues. In germline, CDR1 is SGHNT, CDR2 YENEEA. The CDR3 sequence: CASSSRQVWGDLQETQYF. The CDR3 region has the DNA TGTGCCAGCAGCTCAAGACAGGTTTGGGGGGATTTGCAAGAGACCCAGTACTTC.

The rearrangement joins TRBV30 to TRBJ1-5; D uncertain. The CDR3 has 15 amino acids. Germline assignment: CDR1 GTSNPN and CDR2 SVGIG (reference sequence). V dropped 1 base and J dropped 4 bases, with 14 bases sitting between them. The CDR3 DNA follows: TGTGCCTGGAGTGGGGTCGGAGGTTTGAATCAGCCCCAGCATTTT. It encodes CAWSGVGGLNQPQHF.

This rearrangement joins TRBV11-3 to TRBJ2-7; unclear D gene. V gave up 3 bases and J gave up 0 bases, with 12 bases separating them. The CDR3 sequence is 15 residues long. Looked up from germline, CDR1 is SGHNT and CDR2 is YENEEA. CDR3 sequence (DNA): TGTGCCAGCAGCTTGGCCGGGTCCCTCTCCTACGAGCAGTACTTC. Translating gives CASSLAGSLSYEQYF.

This clone was seen repeatedly, ten times or more. The chain joins TRBV6-8 to TRBJ2-1; 10 nucleotides align to TRBD1. The CDR3 covers 17 residues. CDR1 MNHGY and CDR2 SAAAGT come from the germline V gene. Unmatched junction bases numbered 12, after V lost 5 bases and J lost 5 bases. The CDR3 sequence: CASSRSRGQGFHNEQFF. For the CDR3, the DNA is TGTGCCAGCAGTCGATCCCGGGGACAGGGGTTCCACAATGAGCAGTTCTTC.

V and J are TRBV19 and TRBJ1-5; possible D gene TRBD1, 6 bases. V gave up 3 bases and J gave up 4 bases, with 19 bases separating them. This CDR3 region has 17 residues. Germline CDR1 is LNHDA and CDR2 is SQIVND (reference sequence). The CDR3: CASSMRWASQGNQPQHF. The CDR3 DNA follows: TGTGCCAGTAGTATGAGGTGGGCCTCTCAGGGGAATCAGCCCCAGCATTTT.

This chain uses TRBV19 with TRBJ2-2; 7 positions agree with TRBD2. CDR3 length: 14 residues. Trimming removed 6 bases from V and 2 bases from J; junction bases left unmatched: 3. CDR1 and CDR2 from the germline V gene are LNHDA and SQIVND (reference sequence). DNA of the CDR3: TGTGCCAGTAGAGGCGGGAGTAACACCGGGGAGCTGTTTTTT. Its protein product is CASRGGSNTGELFF.

This clone turned up a few times. This chain joins TRBV11-1 and TRBJ2-5; maybe TRBD2 (6 bases). In germline, CDR1 is SGHAT, CDR2 FQDESV (reference sequence). The CDR3 is 16 amino acids. Trimming cost V 4 bases and J 2 bases, with 17 bases left between them. The CDR3 nucleotides read TGTGCCAGCAGCTCACTCGGGACTTACACTCAAGAGACCCAGTACTTC. Protein: CASSSLGTYTQETQYF.

The table lists this clone with a count of one. This chain links TRBV23-1 with TRBJ2-2; D gene ambiguous. TRBV23-1 is sorted into the ORF group, with uncertain function. This CDR3 has 13 residues. Trimming shortened V by 6 bases and J by 6 bases, and 11 bases separated the two germline ends. CDR3: CASSQIVPGELFF. The DNA of the CDR3 is TGCGCCAGCAGCCAAATCGTGCCCGGGGAGCTGTTTTTT.

This clone is medium-sized by share. The chain uses TRBV28 and TRBJ2-7; 12 positions match TRBD2. Germline assignment: CDR1 MDHEN and CDR2 SYDVKM. Trimming at V came to 5 bases and at J to 1 base, leaving 3 bases not matched to a gene. The CDR3 has 15 residues. The CDR3 sequence is CASSLTSGRSYEQYF. Here the CDR3 DNA reads TGTGCCAGCAGTCTGACTAGCGGGAGATCCTACGAGCAGTACTTC.

This clone has a count of ten or more. The rearrangement links TRBV9 to TRBJ2-6, with D perhaps matching TRBD1 (5 bases). The CDR3 has 15 amino acids. With 1 base removed from V and 4 bases from J, the gap between germline ends came to 9 bases. CDR1 and CDR2 (germline): SGDLS, YYNGEE. CDR3 sequence reads: CASSVQGAGANVLTF. For the CDR3, the DNA is TGTGCCAGCAGCGTACAAGGGGCCGGGGCCAACGTCCTGACTTTC.

This clone was counted a few times. This chain links TRBV11-3 with TRBJ2-6; D gene unclear. Looked up from germline, CDR1 is SGHNT and CDR2 is YENEEA. The CDR3 spans 14 residues. Trimming pared 2 bases from V and 3 bases from J, leaving 5 bases between. CDR3 loop: CASSLPRGANVLTF. The DNA of the CDR3 is TGTGCCAGCAGCTTACCGCGTGGGGCCAACGTCCTGACTTTC.

This clone was counted ten times or more. CDR3 region: CASSYDRGNYGYTF. The CDR3 nucleotides are TGTGCCAGCAGTTATGACAGGGGAAACTATGGCTACACCTTC. The rearrangement joins TRBV6-8 to TRBJ1-2; TRBD1 agrees at 8 bases. This CDR3 spans 14 amino acids. CDR1 is MNHGY and CDR2 is SAAAGT in the germline V gene. The trim removed 3 bases at V and 2 bases at J, leaving 2 bases unmatched.